This T cell receptor (beta chain) is from a study of long-term antiretroviral therapy in people with HIV. immunoSEQ v3.0 was run at survey level. Profiled with immunoSEQ multiplex PCR; TCRdb holds only in-frame clones, not every one. The sample has tens of thousands of clones, 90% to 95% seen once. Germline loops: CDR1 MGHRA, CDR2 YSYEKL. V dropped 5 bases and J dropped 9; count of bases not matched to a gene: 13. There are 16 residues in the CDR3. The clonotype was recovered from a man aged 25 to 45 with HIV. The sample in question was unsorted PBMCs, obtained 6.3 years after starting antiretroviral therapy. The chain is built from TRBV4-1 and TRBJ2-1, with 10 nucleotides matching TRBD2. CDR3 bases: TGCGCCAGCAGCGGGCGGGTAGCGGGAGGCCTCAGTGAGCAGTTCTTC. Translated: CASSGRVAGGLSEQFF.